One and the same sample provided the 6 T cell receptor beta chains below, sequenced in a study of identical twins. TCRdb re-called the 5' RACE reads with MiXCR, one entry per CDR3 protein. The table lists a few hundred thousand distinct CDR3 sequences, 9% to 10% of them singletons. The sample was also reused in another study, on yellow fever vaccine responses in identical twins.

Source material: PBMCs. The receptors stem from a woman aged 18-29 years in good health.

This clonotype was picked up a small number of times. The chain combines TRBV4-3 with TRBJ2-7, with TRBD1 as a possible D gene (6 bases). This CDR3 is built from 15 residues. Trimming removed 0 bases from V and 1 base from J, with 10 bases in between. CDR1 LGHNA and CDR2 YSLEER come from the germline V gene. The CDR3 reads CASSQEGQGSYEQYF. DNA for the CDR3: TGCGCCAGCAGCCAAGAAGGCCAGGGGTCCTACGAGCAGTACTTC.

V gene TRBV18 combines with J gene TRBJ2-7; D is perhaps TRBD1 or TRBD2 (5 bases each). V shed 6 bases and J shed 3 bases, with 12 bases lying between them. Germline V gives CDR1 KGHSH, CDR2 LQKENI. The CDR3 runs 13 residues. The CDR3 reads CASSPRDGYEQYF. The CDR3 coding sequence is TGTGCCAGCTCGCCTCGGGACGGCTACGAGCAGTACTTC.

As regards this clonotype: Compared with germline, one end of the junction differs, possibly owing to a read error. This chain links TRBV6-5 with TRBJ2-2; the D gene could be TRBD1 or TRBD2 (5 bases each). This CDR3 comprises 15 residues. The germline V gene encodes CDR1 MNHEY and CDR2 SVGAGI. CDR3 nucleotide sequence: TGTGCCTGCAGTTACCTCCAGGGCGGGACCGGGGAGCTGTTTTTT. It is translated as CACSYLQGGTGELFF.

The chain carries TRBV19 and TRBJ1-6, with 9 bases identical to TRBD1. The CDR3 contains 14 residues. The germline CDR1 and CDR2 sequences are LNHDA and SQIVND (reference sequence). V gave up 7 bases and J gave up 8 bases; unmatched junction bases: 6. CDR3 residues: CASTPDRGYSPLHF. The CDR3 nucleotides are TGTGCCAGTACCCCGGACAGGGGTTATTCACCCCTCCACTTT.

The rearrangement links TRBV3-1 to TRBJ2-7; D might be TRBD1 (6 bases). Trimming took off 1 base at V and 3 bases at J, with 13 bases between the two ends. The CDR3 has 15 amino acids. The germline V gene encodes CDR1 LGHDT and CDR2 YNNKEL (reference sequence). CDR3 nucleotides: TGTGCCAGCAGCCAAGTTGCAGGGGCGAGCTACGAGCAGTACTTC. This encodes CASSQVAGASYEQYF.

This chain joins TRBV18 and TRBJ2-1, with 7 bases that match TRBD2. Germline V gene lookup returns CDR1 KGHSH and CDR2 LQKENI. The junction had 5 bases not matched to a gene; V was cut back by 3 bases and J by 6 bases. CDR3 length: 14 amino acids. CDR3 coding DNA: TGTGCCAGCTCACCGTCTAGCGGTACCAATGAGCAGTTCTTC. This encodes CASSPSSGTNEQFF.